The clone carrying this TCR beta chain was counted only a few times. What it recognizes is unknown. Treatment denoted: roughly ten-day PBMC culture with coronavirus spike peptide pools or control peptides (ViraFEST assay). This entry is derived from a study of vaccination and CD4 T cells after COVID-19. Overall study: It was a median roughly 92 days after diagnosis, with a range of 35 to 161, that post-COVID samples were drawn. The authors gave control cultures a CEFX pool, an HIV-1 Nef pool, or no peptide.

Oncomine TCR Beta short-read sequencing was applied to DNA from cultured CD4+ T cells. Each CDR3 protein gets one entry after TCRdb re-called the PCR reads with MiXCR. Altogether about 18,000 distinct CDR3 sequences are present, roughly 50% being singletons, with the ten largest covering less than 7.5%. The sample consisted of CD4+ T cells from blood, cultured in vitro. This clonotype was sampled from a human donor who had recovered from COVID-19.

This CDR3 reads CASLDRFAIGYNSPLHF. In DNA form, the CDR3 reads TGTGCCAGTCTGGACAGGTTCGCGATTGGGTATAATTCACCCCTCCACTTT. The V gene is TRBV19, the J gene TRBJ1-6, with 7 bases matching TRBD1. CDR1 is LNHDA, CDR2 SQIVND, per germline (reference sequence). The CDR3 sequence is 17 residues long. Germline trimming cut 8 bases from V and 4 bases from J; bases unmatched to any gene: 14.